This TCR beta chain was obtained from a study of Ad26.COV2.S vaccination and SARS-CoV-2 variants. Study as a whole: In the study, Ad26.COV2.S was injected intramuscularly once, or twice 56 days apart.

As to this clone: Antigen unknown.

The method was immunoSEQ multiplex PCR; TCRdb's version includes in-frame clones alone and lacks a portion of them. This sample has approximately 300,000 clones, with approximately 86% found just once. Findings and caveats of the study: Compared with placebo recipients, vaccine recipients had higher spike-specific TCR breadth. Measurement of non-spike TCR breadth gave similar results in vaccine and placebo recipients. Post-vaccination spike-specific CD8+ and CD4+ T cell responses reportedly had substantial breadth.

Specified treatment: about 20 received Ad26.COV2.S at low or high dose, single or two shots; about 5 received placebo; per-sample allocation not given. Sampling was performed 63 days after the first vaccine or placebo injection. This CDR3 has 14 residues. V lost 5 bases, J lost 7 bases, and 15 bases lay in between. Germline assignment: CDR1 SGHTA and CDR2 FQGNSA. This clonotype originated in a person aged 18-60 years who received the Ad26.COV2.S COVID-19 vaccine or a placebo. Sequences were derived from peripheral blood, sampled in a trial of Ad26.COV2.S vaccine versus placebo. The rearrangement joins TRBV7-2 to TRBJ1-5; D is undetermined. This CDR3 reads CASSPGDGFQPQHF. The CDR3 nucleotides read TGTGCCAGCAGCCCCGGTGATGGGTTCCAGCCCCAGCATTTT. The variable domain in full, completed from reference TRBV7-2 and TRBJ1-5, reads GAGVSQSPSNKVTEKGKDVELRCDPISGHTALYWYRQSLGQGLEFLIYFQGNSAPDKSGLPSDRFSAERTGGSVSTLTIQRTQQEDSAVYLCASSPGDGFQPQHFGDGTRLSIL.